The text below deals with one TCR beta chain. Its antigen is currently unknown. This sample was taken from a study of cytomegalovirus exposure and HLA in healthy donors. V was pared by 4 bases and J by 7 bases, with 11 bases between. The CDR3 loop spans 13 amino acids. The germline gives CDR1 SGHTA, CDR2 FQGTGA. In the PCR, 60 Vbeta and 13 Jbeta primers were used. Profiled with immunoSEQ multiplex PCR; TCRdb holds only in-frame clones, not every one. The sample comprises about 180,000 clones, about three quarters of which are singletons, and about 4% rests with the top ten. Regarding the study as a whole: In terms of immune exposure information, only CMV serostatus was available. Presence/absence analyses assumed roughly uniform sequencing depth across donors. There were some V segments, including TRBV6-2 and TRBV6-3, excluded as indistinguishable. Later analysis demonstrated an association between a missense DCLRE1C variant and TCR beta V- and J-gene trimming.

Sequenced sample: PBMCs. The receptor was isolated from a woman in her fifties or sixties in good health and CMV-seropositive. The rearrangement uses TRBV7-3 and TRBJ2-1; no clear D gene. The CDR3 DNA sequence: TGTGCCAGCAGCTCCCAGAGGAAGAATGAGCAGTTCTTC. As protein: CASSSQRKNEQFF.